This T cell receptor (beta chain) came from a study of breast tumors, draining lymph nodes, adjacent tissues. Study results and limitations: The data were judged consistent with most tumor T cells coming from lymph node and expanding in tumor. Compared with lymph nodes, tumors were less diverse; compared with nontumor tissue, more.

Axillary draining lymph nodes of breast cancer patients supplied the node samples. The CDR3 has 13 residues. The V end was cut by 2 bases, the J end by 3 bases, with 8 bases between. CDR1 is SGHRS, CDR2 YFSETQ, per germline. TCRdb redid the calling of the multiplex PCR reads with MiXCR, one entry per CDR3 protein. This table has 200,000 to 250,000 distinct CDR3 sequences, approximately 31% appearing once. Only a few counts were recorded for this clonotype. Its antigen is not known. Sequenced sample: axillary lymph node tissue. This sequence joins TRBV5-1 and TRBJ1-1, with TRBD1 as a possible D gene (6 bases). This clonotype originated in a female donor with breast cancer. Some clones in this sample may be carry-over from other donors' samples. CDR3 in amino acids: CASSLGGDTEAFF. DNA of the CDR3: TGCGCCAGCAGCTTAGGGGGGGACACTGAAGCTTTCTTT.